The 28 T cell receptor beta chains in this list originate from one sample, sequenced in a study of blood T cell repertoires in COVID-19. Generated by immunoSEQ multiplex PCR, the TCRdb table keeps only in-frame clones and is missing some. The repertoire holds hundreds of thousands of clones, with 65% to 85% as singletons. The sample consisted of peripheral blood. All receptors derive from a woman aged 80 or older with acute or convalescent COVID-19.

The rearrangement joins TRBV18 to TRBJ2-2, with 8 nucleotides matching TRBD2. The CDR3 sequence is 16 residues long. CDR1 KGHSH and CDR2 LQKENI come from the germline V gene. The trim removed 0 bases at V and 4 bases at J, leaving 4 bases unmatched. The CDR3: CASSPPPAGATGELFF. For the CDR3, the DNA is TGTGCCAGCTCACCACCTCCAGCGGGAGCCACCGGGGAGCTGTTTTTT.

This clone was seen just once. This chain links TRBV5-1 with TRBJ2-1; the match to TRBD2 covers 8 bases. Germline V gene sequence: CDR1 SGHRS, CDR2 YFSETQ. The CDR3 loop spans 16 amino acids. V gave up 4 bases and J gave up 7 bases; unmatched junction bases: 13. CDR3 sequence (DNA): TGCGCCAGCAGCCTATTAACCAGCGGGGGCCCTAATGAGCAGTTCTTC. Translated, it gives CASSLLTSGGPNEQFF.

This clone was picked up a small number of times. The genes are TRBV20-1 and TRBJ2-3, with 8 bases that match TRBD2. This CDR3 is built from 15 residues. Trimming took 3 bases from V and 2 from J; bases not matched to a gene: 7. Germline V gives CDR1 DFQATT, CDR2 SNEGSKA (reference sequence). CDR3 nucleotides: TGCAGTGCTAGTCTCCAGCGGGGGACCACAGATACGCAGTATTTT. Protein product: CSASLQRGTTDTQYF.

This chain joins TRBV11-2 and TRBJ2-2; 7 nucleotides align to TRBD2. Germline loops: CDR1 SGHAT, CDR2 FQNNGV. With 2 bases clipped from V and 4 bases from J, the junction kept 4 bases outside the gene matches. The CDR3 totals 15 residues. The CDR3 region is CASSLTSETTGELFF. The CDR3 nucleotides read TGTGCCAGCAGCTTAACTAGCGAGACCACCGGGGAGCTGTTTTTT.

This chain links TRBV29-1 with TRBJ1-1; D unclear. CDR3 length: 10 residues. Trimming removed 7 bases from V and 4 bases from J, with 7 bases in between. Germline CDR1 and CDR2: SQVTM and ANQGSEA. CDR3 loop: CSGLSTEAFF. In DNA, the CDR3 is TGCAGCGGGTTGAGCACTGAAGCTTTCTTT.

Notes on this clone: Other DNA sequences within the sample encode an identical CDR3. The chain carries TRBV18 and TRBJ2-7; D possibly corresponds to TRBD1 (7 bases). The CDR3 runs to 14 residues. The V end lost 2 bases, the J end lost 2 bases, and 10 bases lay between the germline ends. The germline V gene encodes CDR1 KGHSH and CDR2 LQKENI. The CDR3 is CASSPAGGPYEQYF. The CDR3 bases are TGTGCCAGCTCACCAGCAGGGGGGCCCTACGAGCAGTACTTC.

A single count supports this clone. The V gene is TRBV3-1 (or the pseudogene TRBV3-2), the J gene TRBJ1-3; D remains ambiguous. Germline CDR1 and CDR2: LGHDT and YNNKEL (reference sequence). The V gene lost 1 base and the J gene lost 4 bases, with 5 bases spanning the gap. The CDR3 runs to 13 residues. The DNA for the CDR3 is TGTGCCAGCAGCCAAGGCCGGGGAAACACCATATATTTT. It specifies CASSQGRGNTIYF.

The rearrangement uses TRBV2 and TRBJ1-2; TRBD1 matches at 11 bases. V lost 4 bases to trimming and J lost 4 bases; unmatched junction nucleotides: 11. There are 17 residues in the CDR3. Germline values: CDR1 SNHLY, CDR2 FYNNEI. The CDR3 reads CASSGRPGTGGSYGYTF. CDR3 DNA sequence: TGTGCCAGCAGTGGAAGGCCCGGGACAGGGGGATCCTATGGCTACACCTTC.

This rearrangement joins TRBV21-1 to TRBJ2-2; TRBD2 is the table's D call, not checked against the DNA. TRBV21-1 is classified as a pseudogene. This CDR3 region has 17 residues. The CDR3 spells CAILKNFRRALAGELFF. The CDR3 DNA reads as TGTGCCATCCTAAAGAACTTCCGGCGGGCTTTAGCTGGGGAGCTGTTTTTT.

J is TRBJ2-3 and V is TRBV24-1; 10 bases are shared with TRBD2. Germline CDR1 is KGHDR and CDR2 is SFDVKD. The CDR3 loop spans 19 amino acids. V dropped 0 bases and J dropped 5; count of bases not matched to a gene: 13. This chain's CDR3 is CATSDLGSLAGEGRDTQYF. The CDR3 DNA sequence: TGTGCCACCAGTGATTTGGGATCCCTAGCGGGAGAAGGAAGAGATACGCAGTATTTT.

V and J are TRBV19 and TRBJ2-3; 10 bases are a match to TRBD2. Germline CDR1 LNHDA, CDR2 SQIVND (reference sequence). V was clipped by 2 bases and J by 5 bases; unmatched bases: 4. The CDR3 loop spans 15 amino acids. CDR3 in DNA: TGTGCCAGTAGTATATTAGCGGGAGGTCGAGATACGCAGTATTTT. Amino acids: CASSILAGGRDTQYF. The whole variable domain, filled in from reference TRBV19 and TRBJ2-3, reads DGGITQSPKYLFRKEGQNVTLSCEQNLNHDAMYWYRQDPGQGLRLIYYSQIVNDFQKGDIAEGYSVSREKKESFPLTVTSAQKNPTAFYLCASSILAGGRDTQYFGPGTRLTVL.

This clone was detected once. The chain couples TRBV24-1 to TRBJ2-3; 7 bases fit TRBD2. The CDR3 totals 16 residues. The germline V gene encodes CDR1 KGHDR and CDR2 SFDVKD. V lost 6 bases and J lost 4; bases outside the gene matches: 12. CDR3 in DNA: TGTGCCACCAGTAGGACTAGTACTGGTTGGGCAGATACGCAGTATTTT. Protein sequence: CATSRTSTGWADTQYF.

CDR3: CASQRTSGHTDTQYF. CDR3 coding DNA: TGTGCCAGCCAGCGGACTAGCGGCCACACAGATACGCAGTATTTT. This chain connects TRBV14 to TRBJ2-3; 10 bases map to TRBD2. Germline CDR1 SGHDN, CDR2 FVKESK. V gave up 8 bases and J gave up 2 bases; unmatched junction bases: 7. This CDR3 has 15 amino acids.

This clone was seen once. The chain is built from TRBV5-4 and TRBJ1-4, with 7 bases matching TRBD1. Germline-derived CDR1 and CDR2 are SGHNT and YYREEE (reference sequence). V shed 3 bases and J 8 bases; nucleotides not matched to a gene: 10. This CDR3 is built from 15 residues. The CDR3 DNA sequence: TGTGCCAGCAGCTCGCGGTCAGGGGGGCGCGAAAAACTGTTTTTT. The encoded protein is CASSSRSGGREKLFF.

The J gene is TRBJ2-3, the V gene TRBV30; weak D call: TRBD2 (5 bases). V was clipped by 1 base and J by 6 bases, with 11 bases between them. The CDR3 loop spans 13 amino acids. Germline CDR1 reads GTSNPN; CDR2 reads SVGIG (reference sequence). This chain's CDR3 is CAWSALRADTQYF. The CDR3 DNA follows: TGTGCCTGGAGTGCTCTGAGGGCCGATACGCAGTATTTT.

This rearrangement joins TRBV5-6 to TRBJ2-3, with 7 bases aligning to TRBD1. The CDR3 has 15 residues. Germline-derived CDR1 and CDR2 are SGHDT and YYEEEE. Losses at the gene ends were 0 bases for V and 0 bases for J; bases not matched to a gene: 1. The CDR3 region is CASSLGDSSTDTQYF. Here the CDR3 DNA reads TGTGCCAGCAGCTTGGGGGACAGTAGCACAGATACGCAGTATTTT.

The chain combines TRBV7-9 with TRBJ1-2; 9 bases are shared with TRBD1. V shed 5 bases and J 7 bases; nucleotides not matched to a gene: 2. CDR3 length equals 12 residues. Germline CDR1 is SEHNR and CDR2 is FQNEAQ (reference sequence). CDR3 sequence (DNA): TGTGCCAGCAGCGGGACAGGGTTTGGCTACACCTTC. This sequence encodes CASSGTGFGYTF.

The chain employs TRBV6-5 and TRBJ1-2; D gene unclear. CDR1 is MNHEY and CDR2 is SVGAGI in the germline V gene. V gave up 2 bases and J gave up 3 bases, with 10 bases separating them. CDR3 length: 14 amino acids. DNA of the CDR3: TGTGCCAGCAGTTACCGCCAGGCAGACTATGGCTACACCTTC. This sequence encodes CASSYRQADYGYTF.

This sequence joins TRBV29-1 and TRBJ2-7; tentative D call: TRBD2 (6 bases). Germline CDR1 reads SQVTM; CDR2 reads ANQGSEA. The CDR3 runs to 12 residues. Trimming left V 8 bases short and J 6 bases short, with 17 bases between. The CDR3 loop is CSSPWRDGEQYF. The CDR3 DNA reads as TGCAGCTCTCCATGGAGGGATGGCGAGCAGTACTTC.

The chain uses TRBV2 and TRBJ2-2; 11 bases fit TRBD1. The germline gives CDR1 SNHLY, CDR2 FYNNEI. The junction had 6 bases not matched to a gene; V was cut back by 7 bases and J by 5 bases. The CDR3 spans 15 residues. This chain's CDR3 is CASNPDRGRTGELFF. In DNA, the CDR3 is TGTGCCAGCAACCCGGACAGGGGGCGGACCGGGGAGCTGTTTTTT.

This clone has at least ten counts. This chain uses TRBV6-2 or TRBV6-3 with TRBJ1-3; D is uncertain. Per germline, CDR1 MNHEY and CDR2 SVGEGT. The CDR3 sequence is 17 residues long. With 6 bases removed from V and 0 bases from J, the gap between germline ends came to 18 bases. The CDR3 sequence: CASSPLPSMSSGNTIYF. DNA of the CDR3: TGTGCCAGCAGCCCTCTCCCATCGATGAGCTCTGGAAACACCATATATTTT.

This clone appeared a single time. This chain uses TRBV5-5 with TRBJ1-2; D is ambiguous. Germline lookup yields CDR1 SGHKS and CDR2 YYEKEE (reference sequence). The CDR3 runs 14 residues. V lost 2 bases, J lost 4 bases, and 12 bases lay in between. The CDR3 is CASSFEAGIYGYTF. DNA for the CDR3: TGTGCCAGCAGCTTTGAAGCAGGAATCTATGGCTACACCTTC.

The chain couples TRBV6-5 to TRBJ2-7; 11 positions agree with TRBD2. V lost 6 bases to trimming and J lost 4 bases; unmatched junction nucleotides: 8. The CDR3 has 15 residues. Looked up from germline, CDR1 is MNHEY and CDR2 is SVGAGI. The CDR3 coding sequence is TGTGCCAGCAGCCTTACTAGCGGGAGTACGTACGAGCAGTACTTC. It specifies CASSLTSGSTYEQYF.

This chain links TRBV7-9 with TRBJ2-5; TRBD1 agrees at 7 bases. CDR3 length equals 14 residues. The ends lost 4 bases at V and 2 bases at J; junction bases unmatched: 4. Germline values: CDR1 SEHNR, CDR2 FQNEAQ (reference sequence). The CDR3 nucleotides read TGTGCCAGCAGCTCGTTGACAGGGCAAGAGACCCAGTACTTC. Its protein product is CASSSLTGQETQYF.

The chain uses TRBV4-2 and TRBJ1-4; weak D call: TRBD1 (6 bases). V shed 1 base and J shed 6 bases, with 15 bases lying between them. The germline gives CDR1 LGHNA, CDR2 YNFKEQ. This CDR3 has 16 amino acids. The CDR3 sequence: CASSQGSRGGDEKLFF. The CDR3, as DNA: TGTGCCAGCAGCCAAGGCAGCCGGGGGGGCGATGAAAAACTGTTTTTT.

The chain combines TRBV7-3 with TRBJ2-3; D may be TRBD1 (5 bases). The CDR3 loop spans 17 amino acids. Germline V gene sequence: CDR1 SGHTA, CDR2 FQGTGA. V lost 1 base, J lost 0 bases, and 14 bases lay in between. In nucleotides, the CDR3 is TGTGCCAGCAGCTTAAGTTTCGGACACCCTAGCACAGATACGCAGTATTTT. Amino acids: CASSLSFGHPSTDTQYF.

J is TRBJ1-2 and V is TRBV9; D unresolved. The CDR3 sequence is 13 residues long. V lost 0 bases and J 9 bases, leaving 12 bases between the germline ends. Germline V CDR1 and CDR2: SGDLS, YYNGEE. The CDR3: CASSVDSGSRYTF. CDR3 nucleotides: TGTGCCAGCAGCGTAGACAGTGGCTCACGCTACACCTTC.

The chain uses TRBV14 and TRBJ1-2; D is perhaps TRBD1 (5 bases). The germline V gene encodes CDR1 SGHDN and CDR2 FVKESK. CDR3 length: 13 residues. Trimming took off 2 bases at V and 7 bases at J, with 11 bases between the two ends. The CDR3 DNA follows: TGTGCCAGCAGCCAATCAGGGCTCCGTGGCTACACCTTC. This translates into CASSQSGLRGYTF.